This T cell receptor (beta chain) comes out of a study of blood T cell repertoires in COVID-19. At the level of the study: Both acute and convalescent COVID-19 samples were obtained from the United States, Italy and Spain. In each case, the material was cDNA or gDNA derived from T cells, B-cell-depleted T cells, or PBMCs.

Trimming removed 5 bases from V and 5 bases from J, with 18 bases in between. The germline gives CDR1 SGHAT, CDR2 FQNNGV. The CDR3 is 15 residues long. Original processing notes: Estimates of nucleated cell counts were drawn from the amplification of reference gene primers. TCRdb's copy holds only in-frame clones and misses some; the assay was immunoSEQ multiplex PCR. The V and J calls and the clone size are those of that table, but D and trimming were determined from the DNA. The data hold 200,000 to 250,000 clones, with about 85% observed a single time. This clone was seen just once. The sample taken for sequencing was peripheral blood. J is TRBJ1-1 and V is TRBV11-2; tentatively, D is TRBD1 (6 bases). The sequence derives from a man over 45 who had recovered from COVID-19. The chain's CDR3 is CASSRTTSQGTEAFF. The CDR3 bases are TGTGCCAGCAGCCGAACGACCTCCCAGGGGACTGAAGCTTTCTTT.